A selection of T cell receptor beta chains follows, all from one sample in a study of cytomegalovirus exposure and HLA in healthy donors. Repertoires were generated with immunoSEQ multiplex PCR, while TCRdb's copy carries only in-frame clones and drops some. The sample has 90,000 to 100,000 clones, around 81% seen once. Sequenced sample: PBMCs. All receptors derive from a man between 18 and 35 years old in good health and CMV-seronegative. Both conserved end residues are part of each CDR3. The D gene is left open where the match is weak. Rows may omit the clone size; those that give it use once, few, many or a size class.

v_gene	d_gene	abundance	j_gene	CDR3aa	CDR3nt
TRBV7-9	.	.	TRBJ1-2	CASSFFGQATRGYTF	.
TRBV4-1	.	.	TRBJ1-4	CASSQEGGGRGNEKLFF	TGCGCCAGCAGCCAAGAAGGGGGGGGCCGGGGAAATGAAAAACTGTTTTTT
TRBV11-2	.	.	TRBJ1-1	CASSFNRNTEAFF	TGTGCCAGCAGCTTTAATCGGAACACTGAAGCTTTCTTT
TRBV7-2	.	.	TRBJ1-1	CASSLVTGDVNTEAFF	TGTGCCAGCAGCTTAGTGACAGGTGATGTGAACACTGAAGCTTTCTTT
TRBV6-6	.	.	TRBJ1-2	CASSYSTGYHGYTF	TGTGCCAGCAGTTACTCTACGGGGTATCATGGCTACACCTTC
TRBV7-3	.	.	TRBJ2-2	CASSLVGGNTGELFF	TGTGCCAGCAGCTTAGTCGGGGGGAACACCGGGGAGCTGTTTTTT
TRBV6-1	.	.	TRBJ1-1	CASTSRDVNTEAFF	TGTGCCAGCACCTCCCGGGATGTGAACACTGAAGCTTTCTTT
TRBV19	.	.	TRBJ1-2	CGTAGPGTNYGYTF	TGTGGCACGGCGGGGCCAGGTACTAACTATGGCTACACCTTC
TRBV29-1	.	.	TRBJ2-7	CSVGTRHSYEQYF	TGCAGCGTTGGGACAAGGCACTCCTACGAGCAGTACTTC
TRBV10-3	TRBD1	.	TRBJ2-7	CAIRGQGAYEQYF	TGTGCCATCAGGGGACAGGGGGCCTACGAGCAGTACTTC
TRBV30	.	.	TRBJ1-3	CAQGIPGNTIYF	TGTGCCCAGGGAATCCCTGGGAACACCATATATTTT
TRBV7-2	.	few	TRBJ2-7	CASSSDRYEQYF	TGTGCCAGCAGCTCCGACAGGTACGAGCAGTACTTC
TRBV9	.	.	TRBJ2-5	CASSVAPAVIGETQYF	TGTGCCAGCAGCGTAGCTCCAGCGGTCATAGGAGAGACCCAGTACTTC
TRBV30	.	.	TRBJ2-7	CAWRAPPTASYEQYF	TGTGCCTGGAGAGCCCCCCCGACGGCTAGCTACGAGCAGTACTTC
TRBV6-6	.	.	TRBJ1-5	CASSRRQSNQPQHF	TGTGCCAGCAGCCGGCGACAGAGCAATCAGCCCCAGCATTTT
TRBV4-2	TRBD1	.	TRBJ1-4	CASSRGQTGSNEKLFF	TGTGCCAGCAGCCGGGGACAGACCGGGAGTAATGAAAAACTGTTTTTT
TRBV2	TRBD1	few	TRBJ1-1	CASRVNSGGNTEAFF	TGTGCCAGCAGAGTGAATTCAGGGGGGAACACTGAAGCTTTCTTT
TRBV11-2	TRBD1	.	TRBJ1-1	CASSWDRGFSEAFF	TGTGCCAGCAGCTGGGACAGGGGATTTTCTGAAGCTTTCTTT
TRBV14	.	.	TRBJ1-2	CASSQEPSGGYTF	TGTGCCAGCAGCCAAGAGCCTAGCGGTGGCTACACCTTC
TRBV30	TRBD1	once	TRBJ2-5	CAWSWTGTLQETQYF	TGTGCCTGGAGTTGGACAGGGACTTTGCAAGAGACCCAGTACTTC
TRBV7-9	TRBD1	once	TRBJ1-1	CASTSGGWTAEAFF	TGTGCCAGCACGTCAGGGGGTTGGACGGCTGAAGCTTTCTTT
TRBV6-6	.	.	TRBJ2-7	CASSYNSPYEQYF	TGTGCCAGCAGTTACAACAGCCCCTACGAGCAGTACTTC
TRBV4-1	TRBD1	few	TRBJ1-4	CASSQPQGAREKLFF	TGCGCCAGCAGCCAACCACAGGGGGCGCGTGAAAAACTGTTTTTT
TRBV19	TRBD1	few	TRBJ2-6	CASSIPLRRDRGSGANVLTF	TGTGCCAGTAGTATACCCCTCCGCCGGGACAGGGGGTCTGGGGCCAACGTCCTGACTTTC
TRBV30	.	.	TRBJ2-7	CAWSPDSPYEQYF	TGTGCCTGGAGTCCCGACAGTCCCTACGAGCAGTACTTC
TRBV13	TRBD1	.	TRBJ2-2	CASSLEGQGAGELFF	TGTGCCAGCAGCTTAGAAGGGCAGGGGGCCGGGGAGCTGTTTTTT
TRBV27	.	.	TRBJ2-5	CASSFYGGLQETQYF	TGTGCCAGCAGTTTCTACGGCGGGCTCCAAGAGACCCAGTACTTC
TRBV5-1	TRBD2	.	TRBJ2-7	CASSPGLAYEQYF	TGCGCCAGCAGCCCGGGACTAGCCTACGAGCAGTACTTC
TRBV10-3	TRBD1	.	TRBJ1-1	CAIDALGTGNGDTEAFF	TGTGCCATCGACGCCTTGGGGACAGGTAACGGGGACACTGAAGCTTTCTTT
TRBV6-1	.	.	TRBJ2-7	CASRTRGGLPYEQYF	TGTGCCAGCAGGACGAGGGGGGGCCTTCCCTACGAGCAGTACTTC